The source of this T cell receptor beta chain is a study of graft-versus-host responses after intestinal transplantation. Study in general: Among the recipients, transplants were multivisceral, liver-intestinal, or isolated intestinal. Anti-thymocyte globulin induction preceded about 3 years of tacrolimus and steroid maintenance in all recipients.

Clones were sequenced by immunoSEQ multiplex PCR, and TCRdb holds only the in-frame ones, with some missing. The sample holds some 31,000 clones; roughly nine tenths are singletons and the top ten take around 10%. Points from the study as a whole: Early after transplant, HvG declines were associated with peak levels of circulating GvH clones. GvH clonotypes were identified within recipient marrow, with a subset emerging first in ileum or blood.

Details on this clone: No antigen is known for it.

CDR1 is SGHNT and CDR2 is YYREEE in the germline V gene (reference sequence). The CDR3 is 14 residues long. V was clipped by 0 bases and J by 0 bases, with 6 bases between them. The chain carries TRBV5-4 and TRBJ1-1, with D possibly matching TRBD1 (6 bases). The sequencing here drew on PBMCs, taken 450 to 480 days after intestinal transplantation. The origin of this receptor is a human patient who received an intestinal transplant, so some T cells may come from the graft donor. CDR3 in amino acids: CASSLDRVNTEAFF. The CDR3 region has the DNA TGTGCCAGCAGCTTGGACAGGGTGAACACTGAAGCTTTCTTT.